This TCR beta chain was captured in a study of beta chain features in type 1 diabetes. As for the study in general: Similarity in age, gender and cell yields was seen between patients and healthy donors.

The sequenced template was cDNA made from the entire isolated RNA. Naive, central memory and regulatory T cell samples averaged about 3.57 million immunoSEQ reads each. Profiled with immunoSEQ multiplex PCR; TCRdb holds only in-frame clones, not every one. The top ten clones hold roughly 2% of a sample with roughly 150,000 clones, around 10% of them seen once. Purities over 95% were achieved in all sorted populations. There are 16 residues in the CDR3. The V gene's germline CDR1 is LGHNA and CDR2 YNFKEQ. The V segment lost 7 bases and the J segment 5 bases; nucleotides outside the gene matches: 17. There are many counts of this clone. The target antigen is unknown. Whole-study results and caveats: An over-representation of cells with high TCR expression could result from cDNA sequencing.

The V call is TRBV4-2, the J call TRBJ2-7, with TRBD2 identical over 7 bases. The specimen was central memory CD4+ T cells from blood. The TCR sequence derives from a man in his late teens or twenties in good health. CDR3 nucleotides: TGTGCCAGCAAACCGGGTGTCGAGCGGGATAGCCACGAGCAGTACTTC. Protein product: CASKPGVERDSHEQYF.